The present T cell receptor beta chain was sequenced within a study of regulatory T cells in long-lasting Graves disease (dated by TCRdb to about 2021). As for the study more broadly: Newly diagnosed Graves' disease patients had taken antithyroid drugs for less than 3 months. TCR sequencing covered 13 persistent and 20 or so newly diagnosed Graves' disease patients, 33 samples in total. The study took place in China and was registered as a clinical trial. Persistent Graves' disease patients were compared with newly diagnosed Graves' disease patients by peripheral blood TCR sequencing and RNA sequencing. The study at large found these results: Lower TCR Shannon entropy and fewer highly expanded clones were observed in persistent Graves' disease patients than in newly diagnosed patients, which suggested clonal expansion. A larger number of public clonotypes was shared among persistent patients (fewer than 3,000) than among newly diagnosed patients (approximately 1,000). Only peripheral blood was studied, because thyroid tissue, the primary lesion, was inaccessible. Only the TCR beta chain was sequenced and analyzed. Preferential use of TRBV28, TRBJ1-2 and TRBJ2-5 was observed in persistent disease, whereas TRBV20-1 and TRBJ2-1 were favored in newly diagnosed disease. The authors noted that the small sample size was a limitation that may lower accuracy.

The intended sense of this specimen's time point label: newly diagnosed GD, antithyroid drugs for less than 3 months. For both TCR sequencing and RNA sequencing, RNA was extracted from PBMCs using TRIzol. Graves' disease was diagnosed according to American Thyroid Association guidelines. Patients were recruited from an endocrinology department in Xi'an, China. From each patient, approximately 9 milliliters of peripheral blood was collected into an EDTA anticoagulant tube. PBMCs were isolated by Ficoll Paque Plus density gradient separation without further T cell sorting. An Agilent 2100 Bioanalyzer and agarose gel were used to assess RNA quality, and a NanoDrop 2000 was used to measure RNA concentration. The library was generated by multiplex PCR. Sequencing was carried out with an Illumina HiSeq 4000. CDR3 regions were amplified by Arm-PCR with iRepertoire HTBI primers to construct TCR beta libraries. Gel purification was performed on PCR products prior to sequencing. Per the original workflow: A total of under 80 TRBV and 14 TRBJ segments were identified across samples and were used for gene usage analysis of CDR3 amino acid clonotypes. Filtered high-quality paired reads were merged into contigs using COPE and FqMerger. BLAST was used to align contigs to IMGT TRBV, TRBD and TRBJ reference genes, and CDR3 was defined according to IMGT. Clonotypes above 0.1% frequency were classified as highly expanded clones. Shannon entropy served as the measure of repertoire diversity, while the Gini coefficient captured V-J evenness. A clonotype was considered public if more than one individual shared it. The raw public data were reprocessed by TCRdb itself: fastp quality trimming at Q25, MiXCR clonotype calling, in-frame beta chains only. Each entry merges the rows of one CDR3 protein and shows their most common DNA and genes. TCRdb, not the authors, supplied the V and J calls. The sample contains about 620,000 distinct CDR3 sequences, roughly 15% of them found a single time. The ten largest clones capture around 18% of the sample.

V loses 7 bases of germline sequence and J loses 8 bases, and the interval between the two ends is 14 bases. The CDR3 numbers 12 residues from cysteine through phenylalanine. Only the CDR3 DNA is retained, 36 bases long and in frame from the first base. The germline V gene encodes CDR1 MNHNS and CDR2 SASEGT. This clonotype was counted many times. There is no known antigen for this receptor. No base-level quality is on record; no much larger clone is a single base apart. These data also formed part of another study, on T cells in Graves' hyperthyroidism and ophthalmopathy. As that second study puts it: Stable Graves' hyperthyroidism was defined as no progression to ophthalmopathy during 18 months of follow-up. Hyperthyroidism patients were aged 18 to 65 years and newly diagnosed, with disease duration of less than 2 months. The study excluded patients with uncontrolled infections, other autoimmune diseases, pregnancy or lactation. Clinical symptoms, serum thyroxine and TRAb, thyroid ultrasound, and orbital computed tomography formed the basis for the diagnoses. For the first round of RT-PCR on the TCR CDR3, the HTBI primer set was used together with the Qiagen OneStep RT-PCR kit. Most expanded thyroid clonotypes (frequency above 0.001) were also detected in blood, suggesting blood repertoires may reflect thyroid immune responses. A model built on a 13 V-J signature distinguished ophthalmopathy from stable hyperthyroidism, reaching roughly 88% sensitivity and around 81% specificity in cross-validation and 80%/75% in testing. In validation, the model predicted progression to ophthalmopathy a median of 6.5 months before onset, with over 60% sensitivity and more than 72% specificity. TCR V-J signatures able to tell the groups apart were searched for in a discovery cohort of approximately 95 patients, of whom 43 had Graves' ophthalmopathy and roughly 59 had stable Graves' hyperthyroidism. Prospective prediction of ophthalmopathy was tested in an independent validation cohort consisting of some 18 hyperthyroidism patients and some 16 patients who later progressed to ophthalmopathy. The 100 or so discovery patients were randomly divided into training and test sets at a 7:3 ratio. In about 6 Graves' hyperthyroidism patients, the study also compared T-cell repertoires from thyroid tissue with T-cell repertoires from blood. Once sampling was done, hyperthyroidism patients were given methimazole at a starting dose of 30 mg daily, whereas ophthalmopathy patients were given high-dose intravenous methylprednisolone. Libraries were constructed in a second round of multiplex PCR, after which size selection and purification were carried out. Paired-end sequencing of the libraries was performed with 100 bp reads on an Illumina HiSeq2000. SOAPnuke was used to process the raw data, throwing out any read that contained adapters or uncalled bases, had a mean Phred below 15, or lacked an exact constant-primer or identifier match. High-quality paired reads were merged with COPE v1.2.5, and unique nucleotide sequences were defined as clonotypes. Clonotypes were aligned to IMGT TRBV, TRBD and TRBJ reference segments using MiTCR v1.1. The analysis included only V-J combinations with a frequency above 0.0001, which together covered approximately 99% of the repertoires. A TCS score was defined as the ratio between F50 (clonal expansion) and ExV (chaos), using BLOSUM62-based TCRdist between CDR3 peptides within each V-J. Welch's t-statistics and random forest reduced roughly 500 V-J features to some 14, which were used in a naive Bayes classifier (R e1071). Sample size was not statistically predetermined, and blinding of investigators to group allocation was not performed. The paper reports TCR Vbeta CDR3 sequencing of over 130 peripheral blood samples: 43 ophthalmopathy, 75 to 80 hyperthyroidism and around 17 progressor patients.

This sequence uses TRBV6-1 and TRBJ1-2; TRBD1 is perhaps the D gene, given 5 matching bases. This TCR derives from a young woman with Graves disease. Donor details come from another sample of the same person, matched by shared clones. The sample here was peripheral blood mononuclear cells (PBMCs), taken at new diagnosis, from a patient treated with antithyroid drugs. The sequenced DNA is TGTGCCAGCAATTTTCAGGGCGGGGGCTACACCTTC. This gives the protein CASNFQGGGYTF.